These T cell receptor beta chains were read from a single sample in a study of shared T cell receptors in the human thymus. Some clones are missing from TCRdb's copy, which holds only in-frame ones; the method was immunoSEQ multiplex PCR. This table has 55,000 to 80,000 clones, about 95% appearing once. Input material: thymocytes. Receptors were obtained from a human donor. The CDR3 runs from the conserved cysteine through the conserved F or W. Each record gives: clone size, J gene, V gene, CDR3 protein. Expanded clones get a size class; other rows say once, few or many, or leave the size out.

size: once; J: TRBJ1-1; V: TRBV7-2; CDR3: CASSPLPPVTEAFF
size: NA; J: TRBJ1-2; V: TRBV10-3; CDR3: CAISSRDSYGYTF
size: NA; J: TRBJ2-2; V: TRBV2; CDR3: CASMPPPQNTGELFF
size: NA; J: TRBJ2-2; V: TRBV2; CDR3: CASSEERGGNTGELFF
size: NA; J: TRBJ2-7; V: TRBV10-3; CDR3: CAISSGTGPYEQYF
size: NA; J: TRBJ1-6; V: TRBV19; CDR3: CASSIAGGKERDSPLHF
size: NA; J: TRBJ2-1; V: TRBV5-6; CDR3: CASSGPGTSGGTLHNEQFF
size: NA; J: TRBJ1-1; V: TRBV23-1; CDR3: CASRTPGDTEAFF
size: NA; J: TRBJ2-1; V: TRBV5-5; CDR3: CASSLLVYYNEQFF
size: NA; J: TRBJ1-1; V: TRBV2; CDR3: CASSEGGRGCTEAFF
size: NA; J: TRBJ1-3; V: TRBV30; CDR3: CAWSTGQGRPTIYF
size: NA; J: TRBJ2-3; V: TRBV9; CDR3: CASSVSRSSSERTDTQYF
size: NA; J: TRBJ1-2; V: TRBV4-1; CDR3: CASSQDDTNPYGYTF
size: NA; J: TRBJ2-2; V: TRBV28; CDR3: CASSLKTSGSNTGELFF
size: NA; J: TRBJ1-1; V: TRBV19; CDR3: CASSTVRQDRFMNTEAFF
size: NA; J: TRBJ2-1; V: TRBV10-3; CDR3: CAISERDEVLLNNEQFF
size: NA; J: TRBJ2-3; V: TRBV7-3; CDR3: CASSLGGDSTDTQYF
size: NA; J: TRBJ2-5; V: TRBV14; CDR3: CASSHRRRDGETQYF
size: NA; J: TRBJ1-1; V: TRBV20-1; CDR3: CSASHSIGF
size: NA; J: TRBJ1-5; V: TRBV5-4; CDR3: CASSLEPTGNQPQHF
size: once; J: TRBJ2-1; V: TRBV2; CDR3: CASSEGHQRHEQFF
size: NA; J: TRBJ1-2; V: TRBV4-1; CDR3: CASSPPRGGVYGYTF
size: NA; J: TRBJ1-2; V: TRBV7-2; CDR3: CASSLGPAGYGYTF
size: NA; J: TRBJ2-7; V: TRBV5-1; CDR3: CASSSSQGSHDEQYF
size: NA; J: TRBJ2-1; V: TRBV27; CDR3: CASSPKPNEQFF
size: NA; J: TRBJ2-5; V: TRBV12-5; CDR3: CASGLVPSGGIQETQYF
size: NA; J: TRBJ2-1; V: TRBV2; CDR3: CASSEAVTSGGLNEQFF
size: NA; J: TRBJ2-7; V: TRBV20-1; CDR3: CSASSNEQYF
size: NA; J: TRBJ1-2; V: TRBV28; CDR3: CASSHTSYMIPGYTF
size: NA; J: TRBJ1-1; V: TRBV5-6; CDR3: CASSLLGVGTEAFF
size: once; J: TRBJ1-4; V: TRBV6-6; CDR3: CATAEGGTNEKLFF
size: NA; J: TRBJ2-4; V: TRBV6-1; CDR3: CASRGQGAAIQYF